This T cell receptor beta chain originates from a study of somatic mutations in cytotoxic T cells in rheumatoid arthritis. Overall study context: Patient blood (approximately 30 ml EDTA) was taken immediately after diagnosis and before treatment.

This CDR3 region has 11 residues. Trimming pared 5 bases from V and 6 bases from J, leaving 4 bases between. The germline V gene has CDR1 SGHVS and CDR2 FQNEAQ. Study processing details: Matches were rare between published virus-specific TCRB sequences and patient CD8+ clones exceeding 1%. Produced via immunoSEQ multiplex PCR; TCRdb's table is partial and in-frame only. The V and J calls and clone size are taken from that table; D and trimming were inferred from the DNA. Among about 20,000 clones, approximately 81% were seen once, and the ten largest hold about 7%. Sequenced sample: CD8+ T cells sorted from blood. The rearrangement links TRBV7-8 to TRBJ1-4; D gene uncertain. This receptor was obtained from a woman aged 40-49 years with rheumatoid arthritis. The CDR3, as DNA: TGTGCCAGCAGCCGGGATGAAAAACTGTTTTTT. Translated, it gives CASSRDEKLFF.